This T cell receptor beta chain is drawn from a study of a mutant IDH1 vaccine in newly diagnosed glioma. Study as a whole: Earlier care involved radiotherapy, temozolomide, or both, and the majority received both. Study observations and caveats: Vaccine-induced immune responses occurred in roughly 94% of patients. Apparently, pseudoprogression bore no relation to changes among the top peripheral T cell clonotypes.

Described time point: week 11, during vaccination. Every vaccine dose comprised 300 ug of mutant IDH1 20-mer peptide plus topical imiquimod. Every donor had a new WHO grade 3 or 4 astrocytoma that was IDH1-mutant, with loss of nuclear ATRX. CDR1 is SGHDT and CDR2 is YYEEEE in the germline V gene. V lost 2 bases to trimming and J lost 5 bases, with 16 bases between them. The CDR3 runs to 15 residues. Method: immunoSEQ multiplex PCR; TCRdb's copy keeps in-frame clones and lacks some. Seen here are tens of thousands of clones, approximately 80% observed once, and the top ten hold roughly 5.7%. Concerning this clone: Antigen unknown.

The chain carries TRBV5-6 and TRBJ2-5; D ambiguous. The clonotype originates from a man aged 45-60 years with glioma. Source: PBMCs, taken from a glioma patient whose treatment included an IDH1 peptide vaccine. The CDR3 loop is CASSFDTSTGETQYF. In DNA, the CDR3 is TGTGCCAGCAGCTTTGACACTTCGACCGGGGAGACCCAGTACTTC. Based on the CDR3 plus reference TRBV5-6 and TRBJ2-5, the full variable domain is DAGVTQSPTHLIKTRGQQVTLRCSPKSGHDTVSWYQQALGQGPQFIFQYYEEEERQRGNFPDRFSGHQFPNYSSELNVNALLLGDSALYLCASSFDTSTGETQYFGPGTRLLVL.